Detailed here is one T cell receptor (beta chain). V lost 5 bases to trimming and J lost 3 bases; unmatched junction nucleotides: 9. The CDR3 is made up of 16 amino acids. CDR1 is MNHEY and CDR2 is SMNVEV in the germline V gene (reference sequence). The record originates from a study of blood T cell repertoires in COVID-19. Study information: Italy, Spain and the United States were the sources of the convalescent and acute COVID-19 samples. The cDNA or gDNA used as material had been derived from T cells, B-cell-depleted T cells, or PBMCs.

The authors' processing: From reference gene primer amplification, estimates of nucleated cell counts were derived. Sequencing was performed with immunoSEQ multiplex PCR; in TCRdb, only in-frame clones are kept and a portion is missing. D and trimming come from the DNA, and the V and J calls and clone size come from that table. The table includes some 190,000 clones, less than 85% detected once. The TCR originated in an elderly woman with active or convalescent COVID-19. V gene TRBV27 combines with J gene TRBJ2-7, with TRBD2 matching over 11 bases. The specimen was peripheral blood. In DNA form, the CDR3 reads TGTGCCAGCAGTATAACCGGACTAGCGGGCGGCTACGAGCAGTACTTC. Translating it yields CASSITGLAGGYEQYF.